These T cell receptor beta chains were read from a single sample in a study of naive and memory T cell subsets. TCRdb independently ran MiXCR on the 5' RACE reads; one entry per CDR3 protein. The sample includes roughly 60,000 distinct CDR3 sequences, approximately 6.6% of them seen just once. All receptors come from a male donor in good health. CDR3s include the opening cysteine and the closing phenylalanine or tryptophan. A D gene is named only where the DNA matches it firmly. The size of a clone is reported for some rows only, either as once, few or many, or as a class for expanded clones.

v_gene: TRBV14; abundance: many; d_gene: .; j_gene: TRBJ2-1; CDR3nt: TGTGCCAGCAGCCAAGGCACCTACAATGAGCAGTTCTTC; CDR3aa: CASSQGTYNEQFF
v_gene: TRBV27; abundance: .; d_gene: .; j_gene: TRBJ2-1; CDR3nt: TGTGCCAGCAGTTTAGGGGCCAGTACCTACAATGAGCAGTTCTTC; CDR3aa: CASSLGASTYNEQFF
v_gene: TRBV6-2/TRBV6-3; abundance: .; d_gene: .; j_gene: TRBJ1-1; CDR3nt: TGTGCCAGCAGTCCTCAGGAGGATTGGGGTGAAGCTTTCTTT; CDR3aa: CASSPQEDWGEAFF
v_gene: TRBV2; abundance: few; d_gene: .; j_gene: TRBJ2-5; CDR3nt: TGTGCCAGCAGTGAAAGTAACCTACAAGAGACCCAGTACTTC; CDR3aa: CASSESNLQETQYF
v_gene: TRBV7-9; abundance: few; d_gene: TRBD1; j_gene: TRBJ1-5; CDR3nt: TGTGCCAGCAGCAACCGGGACAGGGACCATCAGCCCCAGCATTTT; CDR3aa: CASSNRDRDHQPQHF
v_gene: TRBV12-3/TRBV12-4; abundance: many; d_gene: .; j_gene: TRBJ2-7; CDR3nt: TGTGCCAGCAGTCCCCTAGGCGGGGCGACAAGGGAGCAGTACTTC; CDR3aa: CASSPLGGATREQYF
v_gene: TRBV12-3/TRBV12-4; abundance: .; d_gene: .; j_gene: TRBJ1-5; CDR3nt: TGTGCCAGCAGTTGGAGCAATCAGCCCCAGCATTTT; CDR3aa: CASSWSNQPQHF
v_gene: TRBV20-1; abundance: few; d_gene: .; j_gene: TRBJ2-3; CDR3nt: TGCAGTGCTAGTTTTGGGGTTGGGACAGATACGCAGTATTTT; CDR3aa: CSASFGVGTDTQYF
v_gene: TRBV20-1; abundance: few; d_gene: .; j_gene: TRBJ2-1; CDR3nt: TGCAGTGCCCGGATGGCAGAGAGCTCCTACAATGAGCAGTTCTTC; CDR3aa: CSARMAESSYNEQFF
v_gene: TRBV29-1; abundance: few; d_gene: .; j_gene: TRBJ1-1; CDR3nt: TGCAGCCCCATCGGACAGCCGAACACTGAAGCTTTCTTT; CDR3aa: CSPIGQPNTEAFF
v_gene: TRBV13; abundance: few; d_gene: .; j_gene: TRBJ2-7; CDR3nt: TGTGCCAGCAGCTTAGAAGGAAACTACGAGCAGTACTTC; CDR3aa: CASSLEGNYEQYF
v_gene: TRBV5-1; abundance: few; d_gene: .; j_gene: TRBJ1-1; CDR3nt: TGCGCCAGCACCCACCGGGGGGAGGGCACTGAAGCTTTCTTT; CDR3aa: CASTHRGEGTEAFF
v_gene: TRBV11-3; abundance: few; d_gene: TRBD2; j_gene: TRBJ2-1; CDR3nt: TGTGCCAGCAGCTTACTAGCGGGAGGGCCCGGTGAGCAGTTCTTC; CDR3aa: CASSLLAGGPGEQFF
v_gene: TRBV14; abundance: .; d_gene: .; j_gene: TRBJ2-7; CDR3nt: TGTGCCAGCAGCCAGAGCTACGACGAGCAGTACTTC; CDR3aa: CASSQSYDEQYF
v_gene: TRBV27; abundance: many; d_gene: .; j_gene: TRBJ1-1; CDR3nt: TGTGCCAGCAGTCCTCGCGGGGGTATGTCTGAAGCTTTCTTT; CDR3aa: CASSPRGGMSEAFF
v_gene: TRBV27; abundance: many; d_gene: .; j_gene: TRBJ1-5; CDR3nt: TGTGCCAGCCCCTTTGCGATCAGGTCAAAACCGAGAGGGGGGGTGAGCAATCAGCCCCAGCATTTT; CDR3aa: CASPFAIRSKPRGGVSNQPQHF
v_gene: TRBV19; abundance: few; d_gene: TRBD2; j_gene: TRBJ2-1; CDR3nt: TGTGCCAGTAGTAACCCCCTTGCTAGCGGGAGGCCAGGTAATGAGCAGTTCTTC; CDR3aa: CASSNPLASGRPGNEQFF
v_gene: TRBV11-2; abundance: .; d_gene: .; j_gene: TRBJ2-1; CDR3nt: TGTGCCAGCAGCTTAGTTTCGTTGGGCGGAGGGAGGAGGACCACGTCCTACAATGAGCAGTTCTTC; CDR3aa: CASSLVSLGGGRRTTSYNEQFF
v_gene: TRBV2; abundance: many; d_gene: TRBD2; j_gene: TRBJ2-3; CDR3nt: TGTGCCAGCATCCCGGCTAGCGGGGGGGCACGGGATACGCAGTATTTT; CDR3aa: CASIPASGGARDTQYF
v_gene: TRBV14; abundance: few; d_gene: .; j_gene: TRBJ1-1; CDR3nt: TGTGCCAGCAGCCAAGGGATGGGTACTGAAGCTTTCTTT; CDR3aa: CASSQGMGTEAFF
v_gene: TRBV11-2; abundance: many; d_gene: TRBD2; j_gene: TRBJ2-1; CDR3nt: TGTGCCAGCAGCTTAGAAACCACTAGCGGGGGAGATGAGCAGTTCTTC; CDR3aa: CASSLETTSGGDEQFF
v_gene: TRBV7-9; abundance: .; d_gene: .; j_gene: TRBJ2-5; CDR3nt: TGTGCCAGCAGCTCCTCCTCCGGGACTGCGGGCCAGTACTTC; CDR3aa: CASSSSSGTAGQYF
v_gene: TRBV7-9; abundance: .; d_gene: .; j_gene: TRBJ1-4; CDR3nt: TGTGCCAGCAGGAGGACAGAAAATGAAAAACTGTTTTTT; CDR3aa: CASRRTENEKLFF
v_gene: TRBV3-1; abundance: .; d_gene: .; j_gene: TRBJ2-2; CDR3nt: TGTGCCAGCAGCCAAGGACCGGGGGCCGGGGAGCTGTTTTTT; CDR3aa: CASSQGPGAGELFF
v_gene: TRBV2; abundance: many; d_gene: TRBD2; j_gene: TRBJ2-5; CDR3nt: TGTGCCAGCACGGGGACTAGCGGGACCGTGGAGACCCAGTACTTC; CDR3aa: CASTGTSGTVETQYF
v_gene: TRBV6-5; abundance: .; d_gene: .; j_gene: TRBJ1-2; CDR3nt: TGTGCCAGCAGTCCATCCAGGGCCGCTAACTATGGCTACACCTTC; CDR3aa: CASSPSRAANYGYTF
v_gene: TRBV5-6; abundance: many; d_gene: .; j_gene: TRBJ2-7; CDR3nt: TGTGCCAGCAGCTTGAATCACTACGAGCAGTACTTC; CDR3aa: CASSLNHYEQYF
v_gene: TRBV5-1; abundance: many; d_gene: TRBD1; j_gene: TRBJ2-1; CDR3nt: TGCGCCAGCAGCACTACAGGGGGCTCCTACAATGAGCAGTTCTTC; CDR3aa: CASSTTGGSYNEQFF
v_gene: TRBV20-1; abundance: many; d_gene: TRBD1; j_gene: TRBJ2-7; CDR3nt: TGCAGTGCTAGCCAGGACAGGGGGTCCTACGAGCAGTACTTC; CDR3aa: CSASQDRGSYEQYF
v_gene: TRBV11-2; abundance: .; d_gene: TRBD2; j_gene: TRBJ2-2; CDR3nt: TGTGCCAGCAGCTTTGTACGCGGGAGGGTAAACACCGGGGAGCTGTTTTTT; CDR3aa: CASSFVRGRVNTGELFF
v_gene: TRBV19; abundance: few; d_gene: .; j_gene: TRBJ2-3; CDR3nt: TGTGCCAGTAGTAGGACAGCCCTCGTCACAGATACGCAGTATTTT; CDR3aa: CASSRTALVTDTQYF
v_gene: TRBV19; abundance: .; d_gene: TRBD2; j_gene: TRBJ2-2; CDR3nt: TGTGCCAGTAGTAGGACTAGCGGGGGGGCCAACACCGGGGAGCTGTTTTTT; CDR3aa: CASSRTSGGANTGELFF
v_gene: TRBV5-4; abundance: few; d_gene: TRBD2; j_gene: TRBJ2-5; CDR3nt: TGTGCCAGCAGCCTTCGGGGGGGCTTCGCGTTGGAGACCCAGTACTTC; CDR3aa: CASSLRGGFALETQYF
v_gene: TRBV6-5; abundance: few; d_gene: TRBD2; j_gene: TRBJ2-2; CDR3nt: TGTGCCAGCAGTTTTTCACGCGGGGGGGCGAACACCGGGGAGCTGTTTTTT; CDR3aa: CASSFSRGGANTGELFF
v_gene: TRBV19; abundance: few; d_gene: .; j_gene: TRBJ2-1; CDR3nt: TGTGCCAGTAGTATGGAGGGGGGTATTGAGCAGTTCTTC; CDR3aa: CASSMEGGIEQFF
v_gene: TRBV6-5; abundance: .; d_gene: TRBD2; j_gene: TRBJ2-2; CDR3nt: TGTGCCAGCAGTTTTTCACGCGGGGGGGCGAACACCAGGGAGCTGTTTTTT; CDR3aa: CASSFSRGGANTRELFF
v_gene: TRBV5-1; abundance: many; d_gene: TRBD1; j_gene: TRBJ1-2; CDR3nt: TGCGCCAGCAGCTTGGGGGACAGTCACATTGTCGGCTACACCTTC; CDR3aa: CASSLGDSHIVGYTF
v_gene: TRBV11-2; abundance: many; d_gene: TRBD1; j_gene: TRBJ2-6; CDR3nt: TGTGCCAGCAGCTTAGAACCTATAGGGACAGGCTCTGGGGCCAACGTCCTGACTTTC; CDR3aa: CASSLEPIGTGSGANVLTF
v_gene: TRBV3-1; abundance: few; d_gene: .; j_gene: TRBJ2-7; CDR3nt: TGTGCCAGCAGCCAAGCGGGGTCCACCTACGAGCAGTACTTC; CDR3aa: CASSQAGSTYEQYF
v_gene: TRBV12-5; abundance: few; d_gene: .; j_gene: TRBJ1-2; CDR3nt: TGTGCTAGTGGTGGCAGGAACTATGGCTACACCTTC; CDR3aa: CASGGRNYGYTF
v_gene: TRBV6-6; abundance: few; d_gene: .; j_gene: TRBJ2-7; CDR3nt: TGTGCCAGCAGTTACAGGGGCCCCTACGAGCAGTACTTC; CDR3aa: CASSYRGPYEQYF
v_gene: TRBV29-1; abundance: many; d_gene: .; j_gene: TRBJ2-7; CDR3nt: TGCAGCGTTGAGGTTAGGAACTACGAGCAGTACTTC; CDR3aa: CSVEVRNYEQYF
v_gene: TRBV11-2; abundance: .; d_gene: TRBD2; j_gene: TRBJ2-7; CDR3nt: TGTGCCAGCAGCTTCCAGCGGGGTCCTTACGAGCAGTACTTC; CDR3aa: CASSFQRGPYEQYF
v_gene: TRBV30; abundance: few; d_gene: TRBD1; j_gene: TRBJ1-2; CDR3nt: TGTGCCTGGAGTCGTAACCAGGGGGGATATGGCTACACCTTC; CDR3aa: CAWSRNQGGYGYTF
v_gene: TRBV6-6; abundance: .; d_gene: TRBD2; j_gene: TRBJ2-7; CDR3nt: TGTGCCAGCAGTGACCCCGTGGGAGCGGGGACCTACGAGCAGTACTTC; CDR3aa: CASSDPVGAGTYEQYF
v_gene: TRBV20-1; abundance: .; d_gene: .; j_gene: TRBJ2-7; CDR3nt: TGCAGTGCTTTATCAAAGGACTTTCATGGGGCCTACGAGCAGTACTTC; CDR3aa: CSALSKDFHGAYEQYF
v_gene: TRBV29-1; abundance: many; d_gene: .; j_gene: TRBJ2-1; CDR3nt: TGCAGCGTTGCTGAGAGCTCCTACAATGAGCAGTTCTTC; CDR3aa: CSVAESSYNEQFF
v_gene: TRBV20-1; abundance: many; d_gene: .; j_gene: TRBJ2-3; CDR3nt: TGCAGTGCTAGTGTAGAAGGGAGAGACTCAGATACGCAGTATTTT; CDR3aa: CSASVEGRDSDTQYF
v_gene: TRBV11-2; abundance: .; d_gene: TRBD2; j_gene: TRBJ2-1; CDR3nt: TGTGCCAGCAGCTTAGAACTAGCGGGGTCCTACAATGAGCAGTTCTTC; CDR3aa: CASSLELAGSYNEQFF
v_gene: TRBV11-2; abundance: .; d_gene: .; j_gene: TRBJ2-2; CDR3nt: TGTGCCAGCTCCCTAGGCCCCCCGGTGTACACCGGGGAGCTGTTTTTT; CDR3aa: CASSLGPPVYTGELFF
v_gene: TRBV5-1; abundance: few; d_gene: .; j_gene: TRBJ1-4; CDR3nt: TGCGCCAGCAGCCGACTTGGGGCAGGGGTTGCAACTAATGAAAAACTGTTTTTT; CDR3aa: CASSRLGAGVATNEKLFF